A selection of T cell receptor beta chains follows, all from one sample in a study of IL-17A CD8 T cells in psoriatic arthritis synovium. Sequencing used immunoSEQ multiplex PCR; TCRdb keeps in-frame clones, though not all of them. Here the sample spans thousands of clones, over 60% being singletons. Sequencing was done on a sample of IFN-gamma+ CD8+ T cells from synovial fluid. Source of these receptors: a human donor with psoriatic arthritis. Both conserved end residues are part of each CDR3. A D gene is named only where the DNA matches it firmly. Clone size appears in some rows only: once, few, many, or a class for an expanded clone.

>TRBV27|-|TRBJ1-2|TRBD1
TGTGCCAGCAGTCCGATGACAGGGGGCGCCGACTATGGCTACACCTTC
CASSPMTGGADYGYTF
>TRBV10-3|-|TRBJ2-5|-
TGTGCCATCAGTGTTAGACGCGCGGCAAATCGTTGGGAGACCCAGTACTTC
CAISVRRAANRWETQYF
>TRBV14|few|TRBJ2-1|-
TGTGCCAGCAGTGAAGGGAGGGACTATCATGACAGGGAGCAGTTCTTC
CASSEGRDYHDREQFF
>TRBV30|-|TRBJ2-7|-
TGTGCCTGGAAGGGGCCTAGCGACGTTTACGAGCAGTACTTC
CAWKGPSDVYEQYF
>TRBV10-3|-|TRBJ2-7|-
TGTGCCATCAGTGGACAGACATACGAGCAGTACTTC
CAISGQTYEQYF
>TRBV5-4|-|TRBJ2-1|TRBD2
TGTGCCAGCAGCAGCGGGACTAGCGGGACCAAGCGTCTTGAGCAGTTCTTC
CASSSGTSGTKRLEQFF
>TRBV6-5|-|TRBJ2-7|-
TGTGCCAGCGGATCGGACAGACAAGTCTACGAGCAGTACTTC
CASGSDRQVYEQYF
>TRBV6-4|few|TRBJ2-2|-
TGTGCCAGCAGTGAATCCAGGGGGGACACCGGGGAGCTGTTTTTT
CASSESRGDTGELFF
>TRBV19|-|TRBJ2-7|-
TGTGCCAGTAGTATTCGAGCAGGGGAGGTCGAGCAGTACTTC
CASSIRAGEVEQYF
>TRBV29-1|-|TRBJ2-1|-
TGCAGCGCAAACTCGGGGGATGAGCAGTTCTTC
CSANSGDEQFF
>TRBV5-4|-|TRBJ2-7|TRBD2
TGTGCCAGCAGCTCCACTCCCTGGACTAGCGGGATAATCGAGCAGTACTTC
CASSSTPWTSGIIEQYF
>TRBV6-6|few|TRBJ2-1|-
TGTGCCAGCAGTTTAGGGAATGAGCAGTTCTTC
CASSLGNEQFF
>TRBV4-3|-|TRBJ2-3|-
TGCGCCAGCAGCCACCTCGCAGGGTCTAGCACAGATACGCAGTATTTT
CASSHLAGSSTDTQYF
>TRBV7-8|-|TRBJ2-3|TRBD2
TGTGCCAGCAGCCACCCCGGGACTAGCGGGATTGTCTGGATCAAAGATACGCAGTATTTT
CASSHPGTSGIVWIKDTQYF
>TRBV7-6|-|TRBJ2-2|-
TGTGCCAGCAGCTTATTTGGGGGAGCGGCCGGGGAGCTGTTTTTT
CASSLFGGAAGELFF
>TRBV6-1|few|TRBJ2-3|TRBD2
TGTGCCAGCAGTGCACATAGCGGGGGAGGCACAGATACGCAGTATTTT
CASSAHSGGGTDTQYF
>TRBV6-6|-|TRBJ2-1|-
TGTGCCAGCAGTTACGGGACTGAGAGCTCCTACAATGAGCAGTTCTTC
CASSYGTESSYNEQFF
>TRBV4-3|-|TRBJ2-3|TRBD2
TGCGCCAGCAGCCAAGATCTGGTAGCGGGAGGGCCAGGAGATACGCAGTATTTT
CASSQDLVAGGPGDTQYF
>TRBV10-2|-|TRBJ2-7|-
TGCGCCACCCTCCGGGGATTGAGCTACGAGCAGTACTTC
CATLRGLSYEQYF
>TRBV9|few|TRBJ2-1|-
TGTGCCAGCAGCGTAGAGTGGCTAGCCTCCGACGATGAGCAGTTCTTC
CASSVEWLASDDEQFF
>TRBV7-8|-|TRBJ2-5|TRBD2
TGTGCCAGCAGCTTAGAGCTAGCGGGAGAGACCCAGTACTTC
CASSLELAGETQYF
>TRBV10-3|-|TRBJ1-4|-
TGTGCCAGCAGTTCGGACTATCCAACTAATGAAAAACTGTTTTTT
CASSSDYPTNEKLFF
>TRBV19|-|TRBJ2-1|TRBD2
TGTGCCAGTAGTATCTCCGGGACTACGGGTAGTCGGGGAGAGCAGTTCTTC
CASSISGTTGSRGEQFF
>TRBV2|-|TRBJ2-6|-
TGTGCCAGCAGTGAAGCCTACAGCCCCTCTGGGGCCAACGTCCTGACTTTC
CASSEAYSPSGANVLTF
>TRBV5-6|large|TRBJ2-3|-
TGTGCCAGCACCTCCCTAGCGGACAGGGATACGCAGTATTTT
CASTSLADRDTQYF
>TRBV4-2|-|TRBJ2-2|-
TGTGCCAGCAGCCAAGTCTCCCTAGCGTTCGGGGAGCTGTTTTTT
CASSQVSLAFGELFF
>TRBV13|-|TRBJ1-2|-
TGTGCCAGCAGCTTAGTAGGTCAGGCCGACTATGGCTACACCTTC
CASSLVGQADYGYTF
>TRBV7-9|-|TRBJ2-3|TRBD1
TGTGCCAGCAGCCAACCCAGACAGGGGGAGGCAGATACGCAGTATTTT
CASSQPRQGEADTQYF
>TRBV7-2|-|TRBJ2-4|-
TGTGCCAGCAGCGTCCCTTTTGGGATGAACATTCAGTACTTC
CASSVPFGMNIQYF
>TRBV27|few|TRBJ2-5|-
TGTGCCAGCAGTTTATGGGGACAGATGGGACTAATGACCCAGTACTTC
CASSLWGQMGLMTQYF
>TRBV2|few|TRBJ2-7|-
TGTGCCAGCAACCAGGCGCTCTACGTAGAGCAGTACTTC
CASNQALYVEQYF
>TRBV6-5|-|TRBJ2-3|TRBD1
TGTGCCAGCAGACAGGGGTACACAGATACGCAGTATTTT
CASRQGYTDTQYF
>TRBV7-9|-|TRBJ1-1|-
TGTGCCAGCAGCTTAGCTCTGGGAGGAGAGACTGAAGCTTTCTTT
CASSLALGGETEAFF
>TRBV7-9|-|TRBJ2-1|-
TGTGCCAGCAGCACACCTACGGCTTTTGGGGTCAATGAGCAGTTCTTC
CASSTPTAFGVNEQFF
>TRBV30|-|TRBJ2-2|-
TGTGCCTGGAGTGTTGCCAGGGGAGCCGGGGAGCTGTTTTTT
CAWSVARGAGELFF
>TRBV6-4|-|TRBJ2-1|TRBD2
TGTGCCAGCAGCCTCTTTAGCGGGAGCAGCAATGAGCAGTTCTTC
CASSLFSGSSNEQFF
>TRBV18|-|TRBJ2-7|TRBD2
TGTGCCAGCTCACTAAGACTAGCGGGTTACTCCTACGAGCAGTACTTC
CASSLRLAGYSYEQYF
>TRBV6-1|-|TRBJ2-5|-
TGTGCCAGCCACGTGGAATTGCAAGAGACCCAGTACTTC
CASHVELQETQYF
>TRBV6-6|-|TRBJ2-2|-
TGTGCCAGCAGCCAGACTAGTTTCGGGGAGCTGTTTTTT
CASSQTSFGELFF
>TRBV27|-|TRBJ2-1|-
TGTGCCAGCAGTACAGACCCATTCATTCACAATGAGCAGTTCTTC
CASSTDPFIHNEQFF
>TRBV6-4|once|TRBJ2-1|-
TGTGCCAGCAGCTTGACTTCATCAGGGTCGAGCGATGAGCAGTTCTTC
CASSLTSSGSSDEQFF
>TRBV6-1|-|TRBJ2-7|-
TGTGCCAGCAGTGAGGGGGGCATGACCTACGAGCAGTACTTC
CASSEGGMTYEQYF
>TRBV21-1|-|TRBJ2-7|-
TGTGCCAGCAGCAGGACCTCCTACGAGCAGTACTTC
CASSRTSYEQYF
>TRBV27|few|TRBJ2-6|-
TGTGCCAGCAGTACTCACCCGATGGAGGGCCCCCCTGGGGCCAACGTCCTGACTTTC
CASSTHPMEGPPGANVLTF
>TRBV7-6|once|TRBJ2-5|-
TGTGCCAGCAGCCTCGCGATGATGTTTTCGCGGGAGACCCAGTACTTC
CASSLAMMFSRETQYF
>TRBV19|-|TRBJ2-3|TRBD2
TGTGCCAGTAGTATAGGTGTAGCGGGAGTAACAGATACGCAGTATTTT
CASSIGVAGVTDTQYF